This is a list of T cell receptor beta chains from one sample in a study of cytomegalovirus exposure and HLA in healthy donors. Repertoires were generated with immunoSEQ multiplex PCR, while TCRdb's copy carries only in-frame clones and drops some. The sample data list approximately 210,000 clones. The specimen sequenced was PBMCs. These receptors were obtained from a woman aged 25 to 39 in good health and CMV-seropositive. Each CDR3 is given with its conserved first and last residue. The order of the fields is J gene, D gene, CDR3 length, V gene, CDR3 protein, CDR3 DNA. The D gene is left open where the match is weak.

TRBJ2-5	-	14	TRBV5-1	CASSASTGLETQYF	TGCGCCAGCAGCGCGTCGACAGGCTTAGAGACCCAGTACTTC
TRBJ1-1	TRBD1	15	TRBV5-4	CASSSGGGSLTEAFF	TGTGCCAGCAGCTCGGGAGGGGGCTCTCTTACTGAAGCTTTCTTT
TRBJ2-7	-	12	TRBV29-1	CSATLQGYEQYF	TGCAGCGCTACCCTACAGGGCTACGAGCAGTACTTC
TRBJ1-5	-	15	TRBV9	CASSVEAGVDQPQHF	TGTGCCAGCAGCGTAGAGGCAGGGGTAGATCAGCCCCAGCATTTT
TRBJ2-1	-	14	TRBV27	CASSLLATHNEQFF	TGTGCCAGCAGTTTACTAGCGACACACAATGAGCAGTTCTTC
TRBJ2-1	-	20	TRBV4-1	CASSLLIHGARGGNYNEQFF	TGCGCCAGCAGCCTACTGATTCATGGGGCGAGGGGCGGGAACTACAATGAGCAGTTCTTC
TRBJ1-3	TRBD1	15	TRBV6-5	CASSYGTGGGNTVYF	TGTGCCAGCAGTTACGGGACAGGGGGTGGAAACACCGTATATTTT
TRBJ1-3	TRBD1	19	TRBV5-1	CASSLRDRGVLPSGNTIYF	TGCGCCAGCAGCTTGCGCGACAGGGGAGTACTCCCCTCTGGAAACACCATATATTTT
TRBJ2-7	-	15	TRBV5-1	CASSLVVLASYEQYF	TGCGCCAGCAGCTTGGTAGTTCTAGCATCCTACGAGCAGTACTTC
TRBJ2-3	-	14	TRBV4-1	CASSQDGPSDTQYF	TGCGCCAGCAGCCAAGATGGGCCGTCGGATACGCAGTATTTT
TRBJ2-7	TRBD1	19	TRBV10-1	CASSDRTGAETLTASEQYF	TGCGCCAGCAGTGACCGCACAGGGGCCGAGACCCTAACGGCTAGCGAGCAGTACTTC
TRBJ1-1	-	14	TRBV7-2	CASSIMAGGAEAFF	TGTGCCAGCAGCATAATGGCCGGGGGAGCTGAAGCTTTCTTT
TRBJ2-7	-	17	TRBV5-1	CASSLAPGASVVDEQYF	TGCGCCAGCAGCTTGGCCCCAGGGGCCTCCGTTGTTGACGAGCAGTACTTC
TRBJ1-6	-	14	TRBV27	CASSFGGNNSPLHF	TGTGCCAGCAGTTTTGGAGGGAACAATTCACCCCTCCACTTT
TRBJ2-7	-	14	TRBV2	CASSEAWQSYEQYF	TGTGCCAGCAGTGAAGCGTGGCAGTCCTACGAGCAGTACTTC
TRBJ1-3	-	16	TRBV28	CASSLPRATSGNTIYF	TGTGCCAGCAGTTTGCCGCGGGCGACCTCTGGAAACACCATATATTTT
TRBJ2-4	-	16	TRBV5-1	CASSLAPGGLQDIQYF	TGCGCCAGCAGCTTGGCCCCCGGGGGGCTACAAGACATTCAGTACTTC
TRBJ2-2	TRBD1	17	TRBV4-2	CASSLNRGSTNTGELFF	TGTGCCAGCAGCCTCAACAGGGGAAGCACAAACACCGGGGAGCTGTTTTTT
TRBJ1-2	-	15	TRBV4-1	CASNSEDPHPGGYTF	TGCGCCAGCAACTCAGAGGATCCTCACCCGGGGGGCTACACCTTC
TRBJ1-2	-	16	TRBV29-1	CSVGAPLTGSNYGYTF	TGCAGCGTTGGGGCCCCTTTGACAGGATCTAACTATGGCTACACCTTC
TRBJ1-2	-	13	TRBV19	CASREVSGYGYTF	TGTGCCAGTAGGGAGGTCTCTGGCTATGGCTACACCTTC
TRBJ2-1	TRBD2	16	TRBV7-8	CASSPRAGATYNEQFF	TGTGCCAGCAGCCCCCGGGCGGGAGCTACCTACAATGAGCAGTTCTTC
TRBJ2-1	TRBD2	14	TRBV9	CASSTGGSYNEQFF	TGTGCCAGCAGCACCGGCGGGAGCTACAATGAGCAGTTCTTC
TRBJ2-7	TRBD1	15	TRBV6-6	CASSPRQGAAYEQYF	TGTGCCAGCAGCCCTCGACAGGGGGCAGCCTACGAGCAGTACTTC
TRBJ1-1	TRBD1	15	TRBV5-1	CASSQSGTGDPEAFF	TGCGCCAGCAGCCAATCCGGGACAGGGGATCCTGAAGCTTTCTTT
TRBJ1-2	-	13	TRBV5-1	CASSPGTNYGYTF	TGCGCCAGCAGCCCCGGGACTAACTATGGCTACACCTTC
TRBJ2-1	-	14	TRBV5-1	CASSLKRESGEQFF	TGCGCCAGCAGCTTGAAACGGGAATCGGGTGAGCAGTTCTTC
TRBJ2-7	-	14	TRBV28	CASSRREGDYEQYF	TGTGCCAGCAGTAGGAGAGAGGGCGACTACGAGCAGTACTTC
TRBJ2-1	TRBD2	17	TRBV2	CASSRGSSGYTYNEQFF	TGTGCCAGCAGTAGAGGGTCTAGCGGATATACTTACAATGAGCAGTTCTTC
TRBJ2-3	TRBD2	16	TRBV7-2	CASSLSSGSSTDTQYF	TGTGCCAGCAGCTTGAGTAGCGGGTCTAGCACAGATACGCAGTATTTT
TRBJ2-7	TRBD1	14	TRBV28	CASSSSGTGWVWYF	TGTGCCAGCAGTTCATCCGGGACAGGGTGGGTGTGGTACTTC
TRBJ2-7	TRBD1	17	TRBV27	CASSFRFPGTGAYEQYF	TGTGCCAGCAGTTTTAGGTTTCCGGGGACAGGAGCCTACGAGCAGTACTTC
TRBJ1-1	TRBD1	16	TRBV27	CASSLRGAGQDGEAFF	TGTGCCAGCAGTTTAAGGGGGGCGGGACAGGACGGTGAAGCTTTCTTT
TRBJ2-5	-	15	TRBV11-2	CASSPLASSWETQYF	TGTGCCAGCAGCCCTCTAGCGTCCTCTTGGGAGACCCAGTACTTC
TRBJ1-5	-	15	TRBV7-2	CASSLGGPGGQPQHF	TGTGCCAGCAGCTTAGGGGGCCCGGGCGGCCAGCCCCAGCATTTT
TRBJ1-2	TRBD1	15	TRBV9	CASSSQAGQVGGYTF	TGTGCCAGCAGCTCTCAGGCGGGACAGGTCGGGGGCTACACCTTC
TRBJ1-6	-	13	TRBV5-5	CATQGFDNSPLHF	TGTGCCACCCAGGGGTTTGATAATTCACCCCTCCACTTT
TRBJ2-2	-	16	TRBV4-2	CASSQRSLPDTGELFF	TGTGCCAGCAGCCAACGGAGCCTACCCGACACCGGGGAGCTGTTTTTT
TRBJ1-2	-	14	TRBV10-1	CASSETGRNYGYTF	TGCGCCAGCAGTGAGACAGGGCGAAACTATGGCTACACCTTC
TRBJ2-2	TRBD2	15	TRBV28	CASSFQSGRSGELFF	TGTGCCAGCAGTTTTCAAAGCGGGAGATCTGGGGAGCTGTTTTTT
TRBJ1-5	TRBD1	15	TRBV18	CASSSGQGRYQPQHF	TGTGCCAGCTCTTCGGGACAGGGAAGGTATCAGCCCCAGCATTTT
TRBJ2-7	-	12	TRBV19	CASSTQGYEQYF	TGTGCCAGTAGTACTCAGGGTTACGAGCAGTACTTC
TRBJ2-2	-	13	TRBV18	CASSKQGPGELFF	TGTGCCAGCTCAAAACAGGGACCCGGGGAGCTGTTTTTT
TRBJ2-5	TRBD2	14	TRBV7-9	CASSFFAGGETQYF	TGTGCCAGCAGCTTTTTTGCGGGGGGAGAGACCCAGTACTTC
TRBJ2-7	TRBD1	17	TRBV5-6	CASSFSILGQGTYEQYF	TGTGCCAGCAGCTTCTCTATACTGGGACAGGGAACCTACGAGCAGTACTTC
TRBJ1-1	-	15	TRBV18	CASSPPTGQNTEAFF	TGTGCCAGCTCACCACCGACAGGACAGAACACTGAAGCTTTCTTT
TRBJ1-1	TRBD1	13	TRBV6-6	CASRPDREPLAFF	TGTGCCAGCAGGCCAGACAGGGAGCCTCTAGCTTTCTTT
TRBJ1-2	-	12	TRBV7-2	CASSRITGGYTF	TGTGCCAGCAGCCGTATCACAGGTGGCTACACCTTC
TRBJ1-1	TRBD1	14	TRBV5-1	CASSNRGWNTEAFF	TGCGCCAGCAGCAACAGGGGGTGGAACACTGAAGCTTTCTTT
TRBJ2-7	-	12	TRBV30	CAWSLALAGEYF	TGTGCCTGGAGCCTTGCCTTGGCAGGGGAGTACTTC
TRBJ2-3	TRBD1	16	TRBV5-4	CASSTRQGEVTDTQYF	TGTGCCAGCAGCACCCGACAGGGGGAGGTCACAGATACGCAGTATTTT